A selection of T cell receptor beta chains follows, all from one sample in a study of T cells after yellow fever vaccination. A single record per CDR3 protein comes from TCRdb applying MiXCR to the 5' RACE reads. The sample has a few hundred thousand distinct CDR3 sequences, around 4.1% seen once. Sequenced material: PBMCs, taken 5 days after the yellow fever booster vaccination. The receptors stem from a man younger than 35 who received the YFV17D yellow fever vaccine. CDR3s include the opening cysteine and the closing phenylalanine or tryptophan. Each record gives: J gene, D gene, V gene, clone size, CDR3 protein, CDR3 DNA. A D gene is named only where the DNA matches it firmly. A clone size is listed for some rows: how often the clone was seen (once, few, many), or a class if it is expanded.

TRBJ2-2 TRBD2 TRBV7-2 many CASSLAYRAGVNTGELFF TGTGCCAGCAGCTTAGCTTATCGTGCGGGGGTGAACACCGGGGAGCTGTTTTTT
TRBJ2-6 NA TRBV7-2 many CASSLGFMRGKSGANVLTF TGTGCCAGCAGCTTAGGGTTTATGAGGGGCAAGTCTGGGGCCAACGTCCTGACTTTC
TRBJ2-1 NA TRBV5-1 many CASSFRDTDYNEQFF TGCGCCAGCAGCTTCCGGGACACTGACTACAATGAGCAGTTCTTC
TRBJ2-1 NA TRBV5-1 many CASSLAESSYNEQFF TGCGCCAGCAGCTTGGCGGAGAGCTCCTACAATGAGCAGTTCTTC
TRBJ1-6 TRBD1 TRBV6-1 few CASTPDRGNSPLHF TGTGCCAGCACCCCAGACAGGGGGAATTCACCCCTCCACTTT
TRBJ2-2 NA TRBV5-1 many CASSLVQPSSSGELFF TGCGCCAGCAGCTTGGTTCAGCCTAGCAGTTCCGGGGAGCTGTTTTTT
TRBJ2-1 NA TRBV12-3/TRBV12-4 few CASTRGSYNEQFF TGTGCCAGCACTAGGGGCTCCTACAATGAGCAGTTCTTC
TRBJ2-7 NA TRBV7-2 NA CASSTRGNYEQYF TGTGCCAGCAGTACGCGGGGCAACTACGAGCAGTACTTC
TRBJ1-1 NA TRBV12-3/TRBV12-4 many CASSFLQGGEAFF TGTGCCAGCAGTTTTTTACAGGGCGGTGAAGCTTTCTTT
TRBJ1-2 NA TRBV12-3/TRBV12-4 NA CASSVRGGGYTF TGTGCCAGCAGCGTAAGGGGCGGCGGCTACACCTTC
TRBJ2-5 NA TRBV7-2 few CASSQRAGETQYF TGTGCCAGCAGCCAGCGGGCAGGGGAGACCCAGTACTTC
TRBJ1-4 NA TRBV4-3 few CASSQEPGVLNEKLFF TGCGCCAGCAGCCAAGAGCCAGGGGTCCTTAATGAAAAACTGTTTTTT
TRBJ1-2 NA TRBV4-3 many CASSQGVSAPGGYTF TGCGCCAGCAGCCAAGGAGTGTCAGCCCCAGGGGGCTACACCTTC
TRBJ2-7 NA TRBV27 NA CASSPGPYPPYEQYF TGTGCCAGCAGTCCAGGGCCCTATCCCCCCTACGAGCAGTACTTC
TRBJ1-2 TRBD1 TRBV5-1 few CASSPGGASYTF TGCGCCAGCAGTCCAGGGGGCGCGAGCTACACCTTC
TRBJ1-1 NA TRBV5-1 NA CASKLTDMNTEAFF TGCGCCAGCAAACTGACAGATATGAACACTGAAGCTTTCTTT
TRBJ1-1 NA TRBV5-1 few CASSPWAGREAFF TGCGCCAGCAGCCCTTGGGCAGGGAGAGAAGCTTTCTTT
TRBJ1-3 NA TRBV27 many CASSFSRWDTIYF TGTGCCAGCAGTTTCTCGCGATGGGACACCATATATTTT
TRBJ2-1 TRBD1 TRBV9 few CASSVLGQGSGEQFF TGTGCCAGCAGCGTATTGGGACAGGGATCTGGAGAGCAGTTCTTC
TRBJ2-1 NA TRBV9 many CASSEDLFLSNEQFF TGTGCCAGCAGCGAGGACCTATTCCTGTCCAATGAGCAGTTCTTC
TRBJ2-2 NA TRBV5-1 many CASRPYPHVNTGELFF TGCGCCAGCAGGCCCTACCCTCACGTCAACACCGGGGAGCTGTTTTTT
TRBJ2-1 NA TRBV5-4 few CASSLVPGRSYNEQFF TGTGCCAGCAGCTTGGTACCGGGGAGGTCCTACAATGAGCAGTTCTTC
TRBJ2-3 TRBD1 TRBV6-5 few CASRTGTGRTDTQYF TGTGCCAGCAGAACCGGGACAGGTCGCACAGATACGCAGTATTTT
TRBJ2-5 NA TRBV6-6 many CASSYSAGLLQETQYF TGTGCCAGCAGTTACTCCGCAGGGCTGTTACAAGAGACCCAGTACTTC
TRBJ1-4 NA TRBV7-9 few CASTSVRVNEKLFF TGTGCCAGCACCTCCGTTAGGGTTAATGAAAAACTGTTTTTT
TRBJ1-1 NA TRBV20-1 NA CSARDWPRGGGNTEAFF TGCAGTGCTAGAGATTGGCCCCGTGGCGGTGGGAACACTGAAGCTTTCTTT
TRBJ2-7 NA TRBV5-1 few CASSPPRDINYEQYF TGCGCCAGCAGCCCCCCCCGGGACATAAACTACGAGCAGTACTTC
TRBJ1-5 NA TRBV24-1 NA CATSDLYGPQHF TGTGCCACCAGTGACTTGTATGGGCCCCAGCATTTT
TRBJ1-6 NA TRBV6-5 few CASSYFGQGVNSPLHF TGTGCCAGCAGTTACTTCGGGCAGGGTGTGAATTCACCCCTCCACTTT
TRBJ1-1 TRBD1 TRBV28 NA CASSLRQGWNTEAFF TGTGCCAGCAGTCTCCGACAGGGCTGGAACACTGAAGCTTTCTTT
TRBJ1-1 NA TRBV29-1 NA CSVREAMTLGTEAFF TGCAGCGTTAGGGAAGCGATGACACTAGGCACTGAAGCTTTCTTT
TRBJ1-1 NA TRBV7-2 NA CASSSLTARNTEAFF TGTGCCAGCAGCTCGTTGACCGCGAGAAACACTGAAGCTTTCTTT
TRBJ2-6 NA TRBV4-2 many CASSQVWGTVSSGANVLTF TGTGCCAGCAGCCAGGTTTGGGGGACCGTGAGCTCTGGGGCCAACGTCCTGACTTTC
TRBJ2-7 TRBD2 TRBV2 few CASTTLAGTTYEQYF TGTGCCAGCACTACTCTAGCGGGGACTACCTACGAGCAGTACTTC
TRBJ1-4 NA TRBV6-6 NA CASRTPRSGNEKLFF TGTGCCAGCAGGACACCCAGATCGGGTAATGAAAAACTGTTTTTT
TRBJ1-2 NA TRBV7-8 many CASSLTSDNYGYTF TGTGCCAGCAGCTTAACAAGTGATAACTATGGCTACACCTTC
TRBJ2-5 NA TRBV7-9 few CASSPRLAEQETQYF TGTGCCAGCAGCCCCCGGCTAGCAGAGCAAGAGACCCAGTACTTC
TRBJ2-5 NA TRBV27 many CASRRDVTKWETQYF TGTGCCAGCAGGAGGGACGTCACGAAATGGGAGACCCAGTACTTC